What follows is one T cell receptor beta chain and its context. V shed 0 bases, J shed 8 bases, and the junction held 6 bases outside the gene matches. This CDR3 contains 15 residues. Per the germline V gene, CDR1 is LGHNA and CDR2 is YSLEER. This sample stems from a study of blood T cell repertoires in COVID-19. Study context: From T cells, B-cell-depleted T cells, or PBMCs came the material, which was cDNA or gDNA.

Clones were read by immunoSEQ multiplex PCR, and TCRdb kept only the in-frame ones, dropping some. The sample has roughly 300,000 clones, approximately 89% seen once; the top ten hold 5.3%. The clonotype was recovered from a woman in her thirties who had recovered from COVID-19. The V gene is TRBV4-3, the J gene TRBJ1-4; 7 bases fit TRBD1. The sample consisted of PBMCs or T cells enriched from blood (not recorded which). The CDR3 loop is CASSQEQGVGEKLFF. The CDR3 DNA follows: TGCGCCAGCAGCCAAGAGCAGGGGGTGGGAGAAAAACTGTTTTTT.